This TCR beta chain originates from a study of shared clonotypes between healthy human individuals. Notes on the study in general: The diversity represented, both genetic and in exposure history, was limited by few donors. Inspection by rarefaction showed sorted-subset sequencing to be incomplete despite large depth.

Here immunoSEQ multiplex PCR was the method, and the copy in TCRdb shows in-frame clones only, minus some. The sample contains about 2.1 million clones, around 93% of which appear only once. Naive CD8 populations comprised CD45RO-negative cells positively selected for CCR7, excluding terminally differentiated effector memory CD45RA+ cells. J lost 0 bases, V lost 8 bases, and 14 bases had no gene match. CDR1 and CDR2 (germline): GTSNPN, SVGIG (reference sequence). The CDR3 covers 17 residues. Points on this clone: Its antigen is undetermined.

The sequence was collected from a man aged 18 to 29 in good health. Some clones in this sample may be carry-over from other donors' samples. This chain uses TRBV30 with TRBJ2-4; TRBD2 matches at 9 bases. What was sequenced was naive CD8+ T cells from PBMCs. The CDR3 sequence: CAGEWTSAVIAKNIQYF. In DNA form, the CDR3 reads TGTGCCGGGGAATGGACTAGCGCGGTAATAGCCAAAAACATTCAGTACTTC.